This T cell receptor beta chain stems from a study of cytomegalovirus exposure and HLA in healthy donors. Germline V gives CDR1 SQVTM, CDR2 ANQGSEA. The CDR3 runs to 10 residues. The V end lost 4 bases, the J end lost 5 bases, and 5 bases lay between the germline ends. PCR employed 60 Vbeta and 13 Jbeta primers. Assay used: immunoSEQ multiplex PCR; TCRdb lists only in-frame clones, some missing. There are 95,000 to 150,000 clones in the sample; roughly 80% occur only once, and about 3.3% lies in the top ten. The specimen sequenced was PBMCs. The receptor's source is a woman under 40 in good health and CMV-seropositive. The chain is built from TRBV29-1 and TRBJ2-5; the D is unclear. CDR3 bases: TGCAGCGTTGCCCTTGAGACCCAGTACTTC. This translates into CSVALETQYF.